These 8 T cell receptor beta chains originate from one sample sequenced in a study of memory CD4+ T cells and cytomegalovirus serostatus. Single viable CD3+CD4+CD8-CD45RO+ cells were sorted as the memory CD4+ T cells. Generated by immunoSEQ multiplex PCR, the TCRdb table keeps only in-frame clones and is missing some. This table has 45,000 to 60,000 clones, about 83% appearing once. Sequenced material: memory CD4+ T cells from blood. Source of these receptors: an adult in good health and CMV-seropositive.

In this sample, this clone turned up a few times. The chain combines TRBV19 with TRBJ1-2; perhaps TRBD1 as D (5 bases). The CDR3 length is 14 residues. V was cut by 5 bases and J by 8 bases, with 18 bases left in between. The germline V gene encodes CDR1 LNHDA and CDR2 SQIVND (reference sequence). As DNA, the CDR3 is TGTGCCAGTAGTCTTTACCACGACAGTTTCGGCTACACCTTC. This translates into CASSLYHDSFGYTF.

The chain couples TRBV15 to TRBJ2-6; D not resolved. Trimming stripped 1 base from V and 2 bases from J, with 3 bases between. CDR1 and CDR2 from the germline V gene are LNHNV and YYDKDF (reference sequence). The CDR3 loop spans 14 amino acids. The CDR3 sequence is CATSRVTGANVLTF. The CDR3 DNA follows: TGTGCCACCAGCAGAGTAACTGGGGCCAACGTCCTGACTTTC.

J is TRBJ1-1 and V is TRBV6-5; D remains ambiguous. This CDR3 has 12 amino acids. In germline, CDR1 is MNHEY, CDR2 SVGAGI. V gave up 6 bases and J gave up 7 bases, with 12 bases separating them. CDR3 loop: CASRGNWGEAFF. The CDR3 region has the DNA TGTGCCAGCAGGGGAAACTGGGGTGAAGCTTTCTTT.

This rearrangement joins TRBV7-2 to TRBJ2-2; D gene ambiguous. V lost 5 bases, J lost 4 bases, and 11 bases lay in between. The CDR3 runs 14 residues. Germline V gene lookup returns CDR1 SGHTA and CDR2 FQGNSA. In nucleotides, the CDR3 is TGTGCCAGCAGCCCCGGACGGAGCACCGGGGAGCTGTTTTTT. Residues: CASSPGRSTGELFF.

The CDR3, as DNA: TGTGCCAGCAGCTTAGGGAAGGTCCGCGACTACGAGCAGTACTTC. Translated, it gives CASSLGKVRDYEQYF. This rearrangement joins TRBV7-9 to TRBJ2-7; D not resolved. Looked up from germline, CDR1 is SEHNR and CDR2 is FQNEAQ (reference sequence). V gave up 1 base and J gave up 3 bases, with 13 bases separating them. CDR3 length: 15 amino acids.

The genes are TRBV6-5 and TRBJ2-7; no clear D. The CDR3 has 15 residues. Germline CDR1 and CDR2: MNHEY and SVGAGI. V was shortened by 0 bases and J by 5 bases, with 14 bases between the two germline ends. For the CDR3, the DNA is TGTGCCAGCAGTTACTCGAACAACGGTCGCCACGAGCAGTACTTC. It is translated as CASSYSNNGRHEQYF.

The chain joins TRBV4-2 to TRBJ2-1; 9 bases are shared with TRBD1. The CDR3 covers 16 residues. V lost 4 bases and J lost 6; bases outside the gene matches: 10. Germline-derived CDR1 and CDR2 are LGHNA and YNFKEQ. CDR3 DNA: TGTGCCAGCAGCCGGATTACCGGGACAGGGACCAATGAGCAGTTCTTC. Translation: CASSRITGTGTNEQFF.

The chain employs TRBV4-3 and TRBJ1-3; TRBD1 might be the D (6 bases). Germline values: CDR1 LGHNA, CDR2 YSLEER. V was pared by 0 bases and J by 2 bases, with 23 bases between. This CDR3 contains 20 residues. Written as DNA, the CDR3 is TGCGCCAGCAGCCAAGATTGGCTGTCCGGGCTCACAGGGACTGGAAACACCATATATTTT. Translated: CASSQDWLSGLTGTGNTIYF.